This record covers a single T cell receptor beta chain. Its cognate antigen is unknown. Regarding donors, all were healthy bone marrow donors. This sample is part of a study of cytomegalovirus exposure and HLA in healthy donors. General study findings and limits: Cytomegalovirus association was listed for 150 or so TCR beta chains. In a later analysis, a missense DCLRE1C variant was linked to TCR beta V- and J-gene trimming. It was reportedly the case that the classifier diagnosed cytomegalovirus status with high specificity and sensitivity.

This PCR relied on a set of 60 Vbeta primers and 13 Jbeta primers. Clones were sequenced by immunoSEQ multiplex PCR, and TCRdb holds only the in-frame ones, with some missing. Of roughly 100,000 clones in the sample, approximately 66% are singletons; the top ten hold roughly a tenth. Between the trimmed V and J ends, which lost 6 bases and 4 bases, there was a span of 19 bases. The CDR3 sequence is 16 residues long. From germline, CDR1 is LNHDA and CDR2 SQIVND (reference sequence). The gene calls are TRBV19 and TRBJ2-1, with a tentative D call TRBD2 (6 bases). This TCR was recovered from a man in his forties in good health and CMV-seropositive. The source material was PBMCs. The CDR3 loop is CASSTSSGGVYNEQFF. CDR3 nucleotide sequence: TGTGCCAGTAGCACCTCGTCTGGCGGGGTTTACAATGAGCAGTTCTTC. The entire variable domain, with the rest obtained from reference TRBV19 and TRBJ2-1, is as follows: DGGITQSPKYLFRKEGQNVTLSCEQNLNHDAMYWYRQDPGQGLRLIYYSQIVNDFQKGDIAEGYSVSREKKESFPLTVTSAQKNPTAFYLCASSTSSGGVYNEQFFGPGTRLTVL.